These 17 T cell receptor beta chains originate from one sample sequenced in a study of CD8+ T cells in alopecia areata. Cells from pooled cutaneous lymph nodes were sorted by CD4, CD8alpha, NKG2D, NKG2ACE and other markers. Extraction and reverse transcription of RNA yielded cDNA as the sequencing template. Sequencing was performed with immunoSEQ multiplex PCR; in TCRdb, only in-frame clones are kept and a portion is missing. Listed here are about 270,000 clones without any singletons, the top ten holding around 1.2%. The sequenced material came from CD4+ T cells sorted from a lymph node. Receptors originate from a C3H/HeJ mouse with alopecia areata. The MHC haplotype of this mouse line is H2-k.

This clone was found a few times. Gene names are the mouse ones. The sequence runs out 4 residues before the end of the CDR3; the remainder is reconstructed from the germline J gene. J is TRBJ2-5 and V is TRBV29; a possible D gene is TRBD2 (6 bases). The CDR3 contains 16 residues. Germline V CDR1 and CDR2: MSHET, SYDVDS. V lost 0 bases, J lost 0 bases, and 10 bases lay in between. CDR3 sequence reads: CASSLSRGVNQDTQYF. CDR3 DNA, as far as it was read: TGTGCTAGCAGTTTATCTCGGGGGGTTAACCAAGAC.

This clone turned up a few times. All gene names here are mouse names. The sequenced fragment ends 4 residues before the CDR3 boundary, so the rest is inferred from the germline J gene. This same CDR3 is encoded by further DNA sequences in the sample. The chain is built from TRBV1 and TRBJ2-5; 9 bases match TRBD2. Germline loops: CDR1 NSQYPW, CDR2 LRSPGD (reference sequence). CDR3 length: 15 amino acids. Partial CDR3 DNA: TGCACCTGCAGTGCAGACTGGGGGGGTGGGGAC. Translating it yields CTCSADWGGGD. The whole CDR3 sequence is CTCSADWGGGDTQYF.

This clone was detected only a few times. Each gene name is a mouse one. The read stops 4 residues short of the end of the CDR3; the missing end is completed from the germline J gene. J is TRBJ1-2 and V is TRBV19; TRBD1 might be the D (6 bases). Germline V gives CDR1 FNHDT, CDR2 SITEND (reference sequence). The germline V and J ends were trimmed by 2 bases and 3 bases, with 11 bases remaining between them. CDR3 length: 14 residues. The sequenced part of the CDR3 DNA is TGTGCCAGCAGTATGGCAGGGGAGGACTCC. It is translated as CASSMAGEDS. The whole CDR3 protein reads CASSMAGEDSDYTF.

With respect to this clone: Genes here carry mouse names. The sequenced fragment ends 4 residues before the CDR3 boundary, so the rest is inferred from the germline J gene. Different DNA sequences within this sample yield the same CDR3. The V and J genes are TRBV17 and TRBJ2-2; 8 bases are a match to TRBD1. Germline assignment: CDR1 MNHDT and CDR2 YYDKIL. The CDR3 sequence is 14 residues long. Losses at the gene ends were 1 base for V and 5 bases for J; bases not matched to a gene: 0. The CDR3 reads CASSRGQGTGQLYF. The part of the CDR3 DNA that was read is TGTGCTAGCAGTAGAGGACAGGGGACCGGG.

Turning to this clone: The germline and genes are mouse ones. The CDR3 extends 4 residues past the end of the read, so its final part is completed from the germline J gene. Different DNA sequences within this sample yield the same CDR3. The chain is built from TRBV1 and TRBJ2-5; TRBD1 matches at 8 bases. From germline, CDR1 is NSQYPW and CDR2 LRSPGD (reference sequence). With V trimmed by 3 bases and J by 3 bases, 2 bases remained unmatched. The CDR3 extends over 14 amino acids. CDR3 region: CTCSAQGAQDTQYF. The CDR3 bases that were read are TGCACCTGCAGTGCCCAGGGGGCACAAGAC.

Details on this clone: The genes are named according to mouse. Read coverage stops 4 residues before the CDR3 terminus; the germline J gene supplies the remainder. Other DNA sequences in this specimen translate into the identical CDR3. V is TRBV1 and J is TRBJ2-5; TRBD1 matches at 7 bases. CDR3 length: 14 amino acids. The J segment lost 1 base and the V segment lost 4 bases, leaving 2 bases of the junction unmatched. Per germline, CDR1 NSQYPW and CDR2 LRSPGD (reference sequence). The CDR3 bases that were read are TGCACCTGCAGTGAGCAGGGGGACCAAGAC. This translates into CTCSEQGDQD. The entire CDR3 sequence reads CTCSEQGDQDTQYF.

This clone showed up just a few times. Germline and genes here are mouse. The read falls 4 residues short of the CDR3 end, and the missing part is taken from the germline J gene. The genes are TRBV19 and TRBJ2-7, with 9 bases fitting TRBD2. The CDR3 is 15 amino acids. Germline CDR1 and CDR2: FNHDT and SITEND (reference sequence). The V gene end was trimmed by 2 bases and the J gene end by 0 bases; junction bases not matched to a gene: 3. CDR3 loop: CASSINWGDSYEQYF. The CDR3 DNA, read in part, is TGTGCCAGCAGTATTAACTGGGGGGACTCCTAT.

As to this clone: Mouse names are used for the genes. The CDR3 end falls 4 residues outside the read, so it is completed with the germline J gene. Additional DNA sequences in this sample encode the identical CDR3. The chain uses TRBV31 and TRBJ1-2; 8 bases match TRBD1. V lost 3 bases, J lost 1 base, and 1 base stayed unmatched. The CDR3 runs 13 residues. Germline V gives CDR1 GKSSPN, CDR2 SITVG. The sequenced CDR3 bases are TGTGCCTGGAGCGACAGGGGAAACTCC. It is translated as CAWSDRGNS. The full CDR3 protein is CAWSDRGNSDYTF.

This clone was counted a few times. Germline and genes: mouse. With the read ending 4 residues before the CDR3 end, the germline J gene is used to fill in that end. The same CDR3 can be traced to other DNA sequences in this sample. V is TRBV19 and J is TRBJ1-2; 8 nucleotides agree with TRBD1. Per the germline V gene, CDR1 is FNHDT and CDR2 is SITEND (reference sequence). V lost 4 bases, J lost 4 bases, and 6 bases stayed unmatched. This CDR3 spans 14 amino acids. CDR3 amino acids: CASSRDRGGSDYTF. The CDR3 bases that were read are TGTGCCAGCAGTCGAGACAGGGGAGGCTCC.

There are a few counts of this clone. A read error may explain this, as a much larger clone is one base away. These gene names are mouse names. The CDR3 goes on 4 residues after the read ends, and that part is filled in from the germline J gene. V is TRBV13-2 and J is TRBJ2-7; 7 nucleotides line up with TRBD2. J lost 3 bases, V lost 3 bases, and 6 bases had no gene match. Germline assignment: CDR1 NNHNN and CDR2 SYGAGS (reference sequence). CDR3 length: 14 residues. The CDR3 sequence: CASGGDGGGYEQYF. Partial CDR3 DNA: TGTGCCAGCGGTGGGGACGGGGGGGGCTAT.

This clone was picked up many times. Gene names and germline match the mouse. The CDR3 goes on 3 residues after the read ends, and that part is filled in from the germline J gene. The V gene is TRBV19, the J gene TRBJ1-6; D remains unclear. TRBJ1-6 is an ORF, and what it does is uncertain. The CDR3 extends over 14 amino acids. CDR1 is FNHDT and CDR2 is SITEND in the germline V gene (reference sequence). The V end was cut by 3 bases, the J end by 0 bases, with 4 bases between. The CDR3 sequence is CASSKGSYNSPLYF. CDR3 DNA, as far as it was read: TGTGCCAGCAGTAAGGGTTCCTATAATTCGCCC.

As for this clone: Gene names and germline refer to mouse. The read ends 3 residues before the CDR3 terminus; that terminus is restored from the germline J gene. The J gene is TRBJ1-6, the V gene TRBV13-1, with 7 bases fitting TRBD1. TRBJ1-6 is marked as an open reading frame, function uncertain. The J segment lost 7 bases and the V segment lost 2 bases, leaving 9 bases of the junction unmatched. The CDR3 runs to 16 residues. The V gene's germline CDR1 is NSHNY and CDR2 SYGAGN. CDR3: CASSEPFQGENSPLYF. The sequenced part of the CDR3 DNA is TGTGCCAGCAGTGAGCCTTTCCAGGGGGAGAATTCGCCC.

Points on this clone: Here the gene names and germline are mouse. Read coverage stops 4 residues before the CDR3 terminus; the germline J gene supplies the remainder. Other DNA sequences from this sample encode an identical CDR3 as well. The chain couples TRBV1 to TRBJ2-7; D may be TRBD2 (7 bases). This CDR3 has 15 amino acids. Germline V gene lookup returns CDR1 NSQYPW and CDR2 LRSPGD (reference sequence). The covered CDR3 bases are TGCACCTGCAGTGCAGATCTCGGGGGGCGTGAT. Protein: CTCSADLGGRD. The entire CDR3 protein is CTCSADLGGRDEQYF. The whole variable domain, filled in from reference TRBV1 and TRBJ2-7, reads VTLLEQNPRWRLVPRGQAVNLRCILKNSQYPWMSWYQQDLQKQLQWLFTLRSPGDKEVKSLPGADYLATRVTDTELRLQVANMSQGRTLYCTCSADLGGRDEQYFGPGTRLTVL.

This clone was picked up a small number of times. The genes are named according to mouse. The read halts 4 residues ahead of the CDR3 end, with the missing end drawn from the germline J gene. V gene TRBV13-3 combines with J gene TRBJ1-1; maybe TRBD1 (5 bases). Germline V gene sequence: CDR1 NNHDY, CDR2 SYVADS. The ends were cut back, 2 bases at V and 3 bases at J, with 8 bases in the middle. The CDR3 is 13 residues long. Partial CDR3 DNA: TGTGCCAGCAGTGAACAGGAGTACACA. Translating it yields CASSEQEYT. The full CDR3 sequence reads CASSEQEYTEVFF.

For this clone: Here the gene names and germline are mouse. Read sequence stops 4 residues before the CDR3 end, and the germline J gene provides the missing end. The rearrangement joins TRBV13-1 to TRBJ2-2, with 8 bases fitting TRBD2. Germline V gene data show CDR1 as NSHNY and CDR2 as SYGAGN. This CDR3 comprises 15 residues. CDR3 in amino acids: CASSDAGGRVGQLYF. CDR3 DNA (partial): TGTGCCAGCAGTGATGCTGGGGGGAGGGTCGGG.

Concerning this clone itself: Germline and genes: mouse. The CDR3 end is not reached by the read, which stops 4 residues before it; the germline J gene fills it in. The chain employs TRBV13-2 and TRBJ2-3, with TRBD2 matching 8 bases. J was trimmed by 0 bases and V by 1 base; bases with no gene match: 4. This CDR3 comprises 16 residues. Germline-derived CDR1 and CDR2 are NNHNN and SYGAGS (reference sequence). The CDR3 here is CASGDRLGSSAETLYF. The CDR3 DNA, read in part, is TGTGCCAGCGGTGATCGACTGGGGTCTAGTGCAGAA.

With respect to this clone: The gene symbols are mouse symbols. The DNA ends 4 residues before the CDR3 does, and the rest of the CDR3 is filled in from the germline J gene. The chain couples TRBV13-1 to TRBJ1-1; 7 bases match TRBD1. From germline, CDR1 is NSHNY and CDR2 SYGAGN. CDR3 length equals 12 residues. The CDR3: CASSGDRSEVFF. CDR3 DNA (partial): TGTGCCAGCAGTGGGGACAGATCA.